This T cell receptor beta chain appears in the sequencing data of a study of CD8 T cells in ankylosing spondylitis. Study findings and constraints: A motif in TCR beta, a set of 8 or 9 highly homologous variants, appeared characteristic of ankylosing spondylitis blood. With a CD8+ phenotype, disease-linked clones were relatively rare in peripheral blood. Reportedly, matched ankylosing spondylitis synovial fluid was significantly enriched for disease-linked clones. Both synovial fluid and blood in reactive arthritis had previously been reported to carry some motif variants.

This clonotype was found many times. Its antigen is unidentified. By quantitative 5'-RACE with molecular barcodes, the TCR beta libraries were made. TCRdb reanalysed the 5' RACE reads using MiXCR and keeps one entry per CDR3 protein. The profile shows under 250,000 distinct CDR3 sequences, 7% to 8% of them singletons. This CDR3 is built from 18 residues. Germline V CDR1 and CDR2: MDHEN, SYDVKM. The V end was cut by 4 bases, the J end by 1 base, with 20 bases between. Sequenced sample: blood, either unsorted or a sorted T cell fraction (not recorded which). The rearrangement links TRBV28 to TRBJ1-3, with unresolved D. This TCR came from a male donor with ankylosing spondylitis. The CDR3 loop is CASSSPRSGTYSGNTIYF. CDR3 nucleotides: TGTGCCAGCAGTTCCCCCCGCTCGGGTACATATTCTGGAAACACCATATATTTT.